This TCR beta chain comes out of a study of CD8 T cells in Susac syndrome. The germline V and J ends were trimmed by 8 bases and 3 bases, with 13 bases remaining between them. The CDR3 runs to 14 residues. Germline V CDR1 and CDR2: LNHNV, YYDKDF (reference sequence). When the RNA was reverse transcribed, random hexamers were used with an input of roughly 0.5 to 1 ug. It was immunoSEQ multiplex PCR that amplified TCR beta CDR3 across 54 Vbeta and 13 Jbeta. TCRdb re-analysed the immunoSEQ multiplex PCR reads in MiXCR, keeping a single row per CDR3 protein. The sample yields more than 250,000 distinct CDR3 sequences, roughly 94% seen once. TCR beta sequences were obtained from blood CD8+ and CD4+ T cells. Those who served as multiple sclerosis controls were treatment-naive patients with stable or active relapsing-remitting disease. TEMRA cells were FACS-enriched, unlike CD8+ and CD4+ T cells, which were negatively isolated.

This TCR was sampled from a human donor with multiple sclerosis. Sequenced: CD4+ T cells from PBMCs. The chain recombines TRBV15 with TRBJ2-2, with D hard to call. CDR3 nucleotides: TGTGCCACCGGCCCGAGAAGGTACACCGGGGAGCTGTTTTTT. Translation gives CATGPRRYTGELFF. The full variable domain, completed using reference TRBV15 and TRBJ2-2, is DAMVIQNPRYQVTQFGKPVTLSCSQTLNHNVMYWYQQKSSQAPKLLFHYYDKDFNNEADTPDNFQSRRPNTSFCFLDIRSPGLGDTAMYLCATGPRRYTGELFFGEGSRLTVL.